These 25 T cell receptor beta chains came from one sample sequenced in a study of human T cells and chemical hapten exposure. Time point noted: pre-sensitization, week 0. As to treatment: therapeutic diphenylcyclopropenone sensitization with weekly scalp DPC. TCRdb redid the calling of the RACE reads with MiXCR, one entry per CDR3 protein. The sample holds 250,000 or so distinct CDR3 sequences; approximately 8.6% are singletons and the top ten take roughly 2.5%. The sequencing used whole blood, collected in connection with sensitization to the hapten diphenylcyclopropenone (DPC). The receptors derive from a woman aged 40-49 years with alopecia areata. Some clones in this sample may be carry-over from other donors' samples.

CDR3 sequence: CASSLAWAEKLFF. The CDR3, as DNA: TGTGCCAGCAGCTTGGCCTGGGCCGAAAAACTGTTTTTT. V gene TRBV5-6 combines with J gene TRBJ1-4; D is undetermined. CDR3 length: 13 residues. Germline assignment: CDR1 SGHDT and CDR2 YYEEEE. Trimming left V 0 bases short and J 8 bases short, with 8 bases between.

At least ten counts were recorded for this clonotype. The rearrangement links TRBV27 to TRBJ2-7, with TRBD2 identical over 7 bases. V trimming: 5 bases; J trimming: 3 bases; junction bases outside the gene matches: 4. The CDR3 is 13 amino acids. Germline V lookup: CDR1 MNHEY, CDR2 SMNVEV (reference sequence). CDR3 nucleotide sequence: TGTGCCAGCAGTAGAAGGGAGGGCTACGAGCAGTACTTC. It translates to CASSRREGYEQYF.

This sequence joins TRBV7-6 and TRBJ2-1; D is possibly TRBD1 or TRBD2 (6 bases each). The CDR3 is made up of 14 amino acids. With 2 bases removed from V and 8 bases from J, the gap between germline ends came to 13 bases. The germline V gene has CDR1 SGHVS and CDR2 FNYEAQ. CDR3 in DNA: TGTGCCAGCAGCTTAACAATCGGGGGCGATGAGCAGTTCTTC. Translation: CASSLTIGGDEQFF.

V gene TRBV20-1 combines with J gene TRBJ1-1; 7 nucleotides line up with TRBD1. This CDR3 spans 15 amino acids. Trimming removed 0 bases from V and 4 bases from J; junction bases left unmatched: 8. Germline CDR1 is DFQATT and CDR2 is SNEGSKA (reference sequence). The CDR3 region is CSARDPIDRVTEAFF. CDR3 nucleotides: TGCAGTGCTAGAGATCCCATAGACAGGGTCACTGAAGCTTTCTTT.

A few counts support this clonotype. The chain employs TRBV9 and TRBJ2-7; D gene uncertain. Germline V gene sequence: CDR1 SGDLS, CDR2 YYNGEE. V lost 0 bases and J 3 bases, leaving 13 bases between the germline ends. The CDR3 spans 15 residues. In DNA, the CDR3 is TGTGCCAGCAGCGTAGACGGTTCCGGATTCTACGAGCAGTACTTC. As protein: CASSVDGSGFYEQYF. The entire variable domain, with the rest obtained from reference TRBV9 and TRBJ2-7, is as follows: DSGVTQTPKHLITATGQRVTLRCSPRSGDLSVYWYQQSLDQGLQFLIQYYNGEERAKGNILERFSAQQFPDLHSELNLSSLELGDSALYFCASSVDGSGFYEQYFGPGTRLTVT.

The table lists this clonotype with a few counts. The chain carries TRBV5-1 and TRBJ2-5; D gene uncertain. The V and J ends lost 4 bases and 4 bases respectively, with 14 bases between them. Germline V CDR1 and CDR2: SGHRS, YFSETQ. The CDR3 extends over 14 amino acids. The CDR3 DNA sequence: TGCGCCAGCAGCGTGGAACAAGGGCGAGAGACCCAGTACTTC. Protein sequence: CASSVEQGRETQYF.

In this sample, this clonotype turned up a few times. The chain carries TRBV7-2 and TRBJ1-1, with a possible D match to TRBD1 (5 bases). Trimming stripped 4 bases from V and 5 bases from J, with 17 bases between. The CDR3 sequence is 15 residues long. Germline V gives CDR1 SGHTA, CDR2 FQGNSA. In nucleotides, the CDR3 is TGTGCCAGCAGCTCATCCTCCGGGGGGAGGACTGAAGCTTTCTTT. Its protein product is CASSSSSGGRTEAFF.

The table lists this clonotype with a few counts. The V and J genes are TRBV7-2 and TRBJ2-5; tentatively, D is TRBD1 (5 bases). The CDR3 totals 14 residues. Germline V gives CDR1 SGHTA, CDR2 FQGNSA. Between the trimmed V and J ends, which lost 2 bases and 1 base, there was a span of 8 bases. The CDR3 reads CASSLSTAQETQYF. The CDR3 bases are TGTGCCAGCAGCTTATCGACAGCCCAAGAGACCCAGTACTTC.

The gene calls are TRBV5-5 and TRBJ2-3, with 12 bases fitting TRBD2. This CDR3 is 16 amino acids long. Germline-derived CDR1 and CDR2 are SGHKS and YYEKEE (reference sequence). After removal of 0 bases from V and 2 bases from J, the junction contained 1 base not matched to a gene. Written as DNA, the CDR3 is TGTGCCAGCAGCTTGGGACTAGCGGGAGACACAGATACGCAGTATTTT. Encoded protein: CASSLGLAGDTDTQYF.

This clonotype was counted between two and nine times. The V and J genes are TRBV6-2 or TRBV6-3 and TRBJ2-7, with 15 bases identical to TRBD2. CDR3 length equals 17 residues. Per the germline V gene, CDR1 is MNHEY and CDR2 is SVGEGT. Trimming at V came to 8 bases and at J to 4 bases, leaving 12 bases not matched to a gene. The CDR3 DNA sequence: TGTGCCAGCCGTGGACACCCCGGACTAGCGGGAGGGTACGAGCAGTACTTC. Protein product: CASRGHPGLAGGYEQYF.

This clonotype was detected many times. The J gene is TRBJ2-7, the V gene TRBV6-5, with TRBD1 matching 8 bases. The V segment lost 2 bases and the J segment 6 bases; nucleotides outside the gene matches: 6. This CDR3 has 14 amino acids. Germline-derived CDR1 and CDR2 are MNHEY and SVGAGI. In DNA form, the CDR3 reads TGTGCCAGCAGTTACGGGACAGGATTGGGCGAGCAGTACTTC. It is translated as CASSYGTGLGEQYF.

The chain recombines TRBV7-9 with TRBJ1-3; TRBD1 is a possible D gene (6 bases). CDR1 is SEHNR, CDR2 FQNEAQ, per germline (reference sequence). CDR3 length: 15 residues. Trimming stripped 3 bases from V and 2 bases from J, with 11 bases between. The CDR3 region is CASSLVAGAGNTIYF. DNA for the CDR3: TGTGCCAGCAGCTTGGTGGCAGGGGCTGGAAACACCATATATTTT.

This clonotype was counted only a few times. The CDR3 DNA reads TGTGCCAGCAGTCTCGGCGGGACCTACCTTAGCAATCAGCCCCAGCATTTT. Protein sequence: CASSLGGTYLSNQPQHF. The chain combines TRBV28 with TRBJ1-5, with a possible D match to TRBD1 (5 bases). The V end lost 5 bases, the J end lost 0 bases, and 17 bases lay between the germline ends. Per germline, CDR1 MDHEN and CDR2 SYDVKM. The CDR3 spans 17 residues.

The chain links TRBV7-2 to TRBJ2-3; 12 bases align to TRBD2. Germline CDR1 is SGHTA and CDR2 is FQGNSA. The CDR3 sequence is 12 residues long. Germline trimming cut 4 bases from V and 11 bases from J; bases unmatched to any gene: 1. In DNA form, the CDR3 reads TGTGCCAGCAGCTCGGGACTAGCGGGGCAGTATTTT. This encodes CASSSGLAGQYF.

CDR3 bases: TGCAGTGCTAGCCGCGCTACCGGACGGCCCCAGCATTTT. Translation gives CSASRATGRPQHF. The chain uses TRBV20-1 and TRBJ1-5, with D unresolved. The V gene lost 3 bases and the J gene lost 9 bases, with 15 bases spanning the gap. This CDR3 has 13 amino acids. CDR1 is DFQATT and CDR2 is SNEGSKA in the germline V gene (reference sequence).

This clonotype has ten or more counts. The genes are TRBV6-2 or TRBV6-3 and TRBJ2-2; TRBD1 matches 8 bases. Germline CDR1 MNHEY, CDR2 SVGEGT. The V and J ends lost 6 bases and 7 bases, in that order; junction bases with no gene match: 7. The CDR3 extends over 14 amino acids. The CDR3 bases are TGTGCCAGCAGGCAGGGACAGGCTGGCGGGGAGCTGTTTTTT. This encodes CASRQGQAGGELFF.

This chain connects TRBV18 to TRBJ2-3; D is undetermined. Germline lookup yields CDR1 KGHSH and CDR2 LQKENI. V gave up 6 bases and J gave up 0 bases, with 10 bases separating them. This CDR3 is 14 amino acids long. The CDR3 DNA follows: TGTGCCAGCTCGTCAATCACTAGCACAGATACGCAGTATTTT. It is translated as CASSSITSTDTQYF.

This clonotype was seen more than once but under ten times. V gene TRBV6-2 or TRBV6-3 combines with J gene TRBJ2-7; perhaps TRBD2 as D (5 bases). The V and J ends lost 7 bases and 2 bases respectively, with 12 bases between them. The CDR3 totals 13 residues. The V gene's germline CDR1 is MNHEY and CDR2 SVGEGT. The CDR3 loop reads CASNNGVPYEQYF. In nucleotides, the CDR3 is TGTGCCAGCAACAACGGGGTACCCTACGAGCAGTACTTC.

CDR3 amino acids: CASSLQGKLDTQYF. The DNA of the CDR3 is TGTGCCAGCAGCTTACAGGGGAAGTTAGATACGCAGTATTTT. The genes are TRBV5-8 and TRBJ2-3, with TRBD1 matching 7 bases. V shed 2 bases, J shed 5 bases, and the junction held 5 bases outside the gene matches. Germline CDR1 is SGHTS and CDR2 is YDEGEE. This CDR3 comprises 14 residues. Combining the CDR3 with reference TRBV5-8 and TRBJ2-3 gives the whole variable domain EAGVTQSPTHLIKTRGQQATLRCSPISGHTSVYWYQQALGLGLQFLLWYDEGEERNRGNFPPRFSGRQFPNYSSELNVNALELEDSALYLCASSLQGKLDTQYFGPGTRLTVL.

The J gene is TRBJ1-2, the V gene TRBV7-2; 7 bases match TRBD1. V was clipped by 4 bases and J by 9 bases; unmatched bases: 8. The CDR3 extends over 13 amino acids. Per germline, CDR1 SGHTA and CDR2 FQGNSA. The CDR3 loop reads CASSSDRRVSYTF. CDR3 bases: TGTGCCAGCAGCTCGGACAGGAGGGTGAGCTACACCTTC.

This clonotype was seen more than once but under ten times. The CDR3, as DNA: TGTGCCAGCAGCTTGGGACAGGTGGAGGGTGAGCAGTTCTTC. It specifies CASSLGQVEGEQFF. The V call is TRBV5-6, the J call TRBJ2-1; D is tentatively TRBD1 or TRBD2 (6 bases each). This CDR3 comprises 14 residues. In germline, CDR1 is SGHDT, CDR2 YYEEEE. The V end was cut by 0 bases, the J end by 9 bases, with 13 bases between.

The rearrangement links TRBV20-1 to TRBJ1-1, with 9 bases aligning to TRBD1. J was trimmed by 5 bases and V by 4 bases; bases with no gene match: 8. Germline V CDR1 and CDR2: DFQATT, SNEGSKA (reference sequence). The CDR3 loop spans 14 amino acids. The CDR3 bases are TGCAGTGCTACACAGGGGGCCATGAGGACTGAAGCTTTCTTT. It yields the protein CSATQGAMRTEAFF.

With respect to this clonotype: A much larger clone lies one base from this, so it may be a read error. The chain links TRBV7-2 to TRBJ2-6; no firm D call. Germline V lookup: CDR1 SGHTA, CDR2 FQGNSA. This CDR3 comprises 13 residues. CDR3 sequence: CVSSRDGANVLTF. The CDR3, as DNA: TGTGTCAGCAGCCGCGACGGCGCCAACGTCCTGACTTTC.

The chain couples TRBV11-3 to TRBJ2-1, with 8 bases aligning to TRBD2. CDR3 length: 16 amino acids. V was clipped by 5 bases and J by 4 bases; unmatched bases: 10. Germline V gene data show CDR1 as SGHNT and CDR2 as YENEEA. The DNA for the CDR3 is TGTGCCAGCAGCCTGCGCGGCGTAGCGGGGTACAATGAGCAGTTCTTC. It codes for CASSLRGVAGYNEQFF.

The chain recombines TRBV11-3 with TRBJ2-3; 8 bases align to TRBD2. Germline CDR1 reads SGHNT; CDR2 reads YENEEA. The CDR3 totals 14 residues. With V trimmed by 4 bases and J by 5 bases, 5 bases remained unmatched. CDR3 amino acids: CASSSSGSGDTQYF. Here the CDR3 DNA reads TGTGCCAGCAGCTCAAGCGGGAGTGGAGATACGCAGTATTTT.